The sequence of this TCR beta chain was determined in a study of blood T cell repertoires in COVID-19. The overall study: Whether acute or convalescent, the COVID-19 samples came from the United States, Italy and Spain. Sources were T cells, B-cell-depleted T cells, or PBMCs; the material itself was cDNA or gDNA.

This CDR3 spans 16 amino acids. V shed 0 bases and J shed 2 bases, with 12 bases lying between them. Germline loops: CDR1 SGDLS, CDR2 YYNGEE. Per the original methods: Amplified reference gene primers provided the basis for estimating nucleated cell counts. The data were produced by immunoSEQ multiplex PCR, yet TCRdb's version contains in-frame clones alone and is incomplete. The V and J calls and clone size come from that table; D and trimming were worked out from the DNA. The sample comprises about 360,000 clones, more than 75% of which are singletons, and roughly 3.1% rests with the top ten. Sequenced material: peripheral blood. This receptor was identified in a human donor in a cohort sampled during active COVID-19. The rearrangement uses TRBV9 and TRBJ1-5, with D tentatively TRBD1 (5 bases). The CDR3 loop is CASSVGSGGGNQPQHF. The CDR3 DNA reads as TGTGCCAGCAGCGTAGGCTCGGGGGGAGGCAATCAGCCCCAGCATTTT.